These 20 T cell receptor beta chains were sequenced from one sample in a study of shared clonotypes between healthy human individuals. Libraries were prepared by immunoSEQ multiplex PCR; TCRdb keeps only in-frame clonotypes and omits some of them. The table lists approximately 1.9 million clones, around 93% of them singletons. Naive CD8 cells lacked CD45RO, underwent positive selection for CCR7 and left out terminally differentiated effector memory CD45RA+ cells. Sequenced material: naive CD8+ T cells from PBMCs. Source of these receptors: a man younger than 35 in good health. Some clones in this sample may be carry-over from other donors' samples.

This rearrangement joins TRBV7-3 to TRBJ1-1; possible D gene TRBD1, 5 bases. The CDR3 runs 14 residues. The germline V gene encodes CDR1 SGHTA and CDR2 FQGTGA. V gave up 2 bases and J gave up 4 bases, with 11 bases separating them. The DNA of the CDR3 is TGTGCCAGCAGCTTATCGCGGGGGACCACTGAAGCTTTCTTT. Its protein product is CASSLSRGTTEAFF.

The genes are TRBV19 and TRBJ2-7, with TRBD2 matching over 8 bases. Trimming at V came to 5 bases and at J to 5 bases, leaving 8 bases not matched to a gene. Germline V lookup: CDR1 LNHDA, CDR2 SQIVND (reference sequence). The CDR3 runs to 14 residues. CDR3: CASSLAGKVDEQYF. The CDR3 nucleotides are TGTGCCAGTAGTTTAGCGGGAAAGGTGGACGAGCAGTACTTC.

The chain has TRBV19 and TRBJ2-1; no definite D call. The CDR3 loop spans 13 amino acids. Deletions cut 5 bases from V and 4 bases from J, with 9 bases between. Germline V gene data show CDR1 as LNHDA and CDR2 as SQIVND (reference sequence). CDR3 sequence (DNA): TGTGCCAGTAGTCTCGCTCATTACAATGAGCAGTTCTTC. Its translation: CASSLAHYNEQFF.

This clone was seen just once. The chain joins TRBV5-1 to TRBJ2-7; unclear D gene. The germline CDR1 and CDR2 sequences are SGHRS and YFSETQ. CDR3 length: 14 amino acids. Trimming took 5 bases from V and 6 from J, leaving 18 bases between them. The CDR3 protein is CASSLLGGTSEQYF. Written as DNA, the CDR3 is TGCGCCAGCAGTCTCCTAGGCGGAACTTCCGAGCAGTACTTC.

In nucleotides, the CDR3 is TGTGCCAGCAGTGCCCTGGACATGCAGCCCCAGCATTTT. Protein sequence: CASSALDMQPQHF. The chain recombines TRBV27 with TRBJ1-5, with D possibly being TRBD1 (5 bases). The V end was cut by 5 bases, the J end by 7 bases, with 12 bases between. The CDR3 loop spans 13 amino acids. Germline values: CDR1 MNHEY, CDR2 SMNVEV (reference sequence).

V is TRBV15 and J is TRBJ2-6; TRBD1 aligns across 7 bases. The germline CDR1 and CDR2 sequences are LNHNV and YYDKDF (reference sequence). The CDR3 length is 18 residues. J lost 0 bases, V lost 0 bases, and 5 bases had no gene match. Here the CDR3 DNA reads TGTGCCACCAGCAGAGACAGGGGGATCTACTCTGGGGCCAACGTCCTGACTTTC. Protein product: CATSRDRGIYSGANVLTF.

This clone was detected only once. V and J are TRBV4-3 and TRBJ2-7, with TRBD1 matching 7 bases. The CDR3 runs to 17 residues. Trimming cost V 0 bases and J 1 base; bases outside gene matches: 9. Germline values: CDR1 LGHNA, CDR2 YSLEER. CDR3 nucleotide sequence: TGCGCCAGCAGCCAAGACCCCTCCCGACAGGGATCCTACGAGCAGTACTTC. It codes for CASSQDPSRQGSYEQYF.

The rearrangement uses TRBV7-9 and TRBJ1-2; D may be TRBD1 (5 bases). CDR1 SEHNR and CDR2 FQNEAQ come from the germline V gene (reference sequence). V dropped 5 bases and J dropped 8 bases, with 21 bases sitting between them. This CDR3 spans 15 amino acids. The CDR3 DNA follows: TGTGCCAGCAGCCGGGTGTTCGGGGGAACCGAGGGCTACACCTTC. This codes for CASSRVFGGTEGYTF.

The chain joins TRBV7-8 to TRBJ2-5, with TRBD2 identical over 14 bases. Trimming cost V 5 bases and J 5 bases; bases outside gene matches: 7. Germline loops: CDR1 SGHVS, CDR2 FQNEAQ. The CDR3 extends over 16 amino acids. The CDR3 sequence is CASSPRLAGGWETQYF. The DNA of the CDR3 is TGTGCCAGCAGCCCTAGACTAGCGGGAGGGTGGGAGACCCAGTACTTC.

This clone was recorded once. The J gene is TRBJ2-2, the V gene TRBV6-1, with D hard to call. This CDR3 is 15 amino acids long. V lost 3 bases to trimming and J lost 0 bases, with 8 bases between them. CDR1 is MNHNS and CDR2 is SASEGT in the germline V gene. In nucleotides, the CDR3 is TGTGCCAGCAGTGACCTCCCCGCGAACACCGGGGAGCTGTTTTTT. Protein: CASSDLPANTGELFF.

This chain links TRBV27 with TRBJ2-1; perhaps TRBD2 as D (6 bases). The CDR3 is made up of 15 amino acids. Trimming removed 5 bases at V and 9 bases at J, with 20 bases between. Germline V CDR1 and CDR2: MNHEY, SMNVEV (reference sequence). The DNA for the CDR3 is TGTGCCAGCAGTCCCCCGGGAGTAGAGGGGTTTGAGCAGTTCTTC. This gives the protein CASSPPGVEGFEQFF.

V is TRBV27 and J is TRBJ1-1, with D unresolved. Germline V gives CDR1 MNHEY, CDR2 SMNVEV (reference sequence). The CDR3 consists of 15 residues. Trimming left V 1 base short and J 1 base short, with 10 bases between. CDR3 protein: CASSLLPPGNTEAFF. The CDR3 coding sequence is TGTGCCAGCAGTTTATTGCCCCCTGGGAACACTGAAGCTTTCTTT.

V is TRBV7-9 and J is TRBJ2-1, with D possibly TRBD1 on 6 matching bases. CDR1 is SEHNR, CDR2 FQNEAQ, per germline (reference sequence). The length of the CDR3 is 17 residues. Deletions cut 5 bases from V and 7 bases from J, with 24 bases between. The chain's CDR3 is CASSDRPQGRVLNEQFF. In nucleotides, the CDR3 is TGTGCCAGCAGCGACCGACCACAGGGTAGGGTGTTGAATGAGCAGTTCTTC. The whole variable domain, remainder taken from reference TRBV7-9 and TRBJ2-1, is DTGVSQNPRHKITKRGQNVTFRCDPISEHNRLYWYRQTLGQGPEFLTYFQNEAQLEKSRLLSDRFSAERPKGSFSTLEIQRTEQGDSAMYLCASSDRPQGRVLNEQFFGPGTRLTVL.

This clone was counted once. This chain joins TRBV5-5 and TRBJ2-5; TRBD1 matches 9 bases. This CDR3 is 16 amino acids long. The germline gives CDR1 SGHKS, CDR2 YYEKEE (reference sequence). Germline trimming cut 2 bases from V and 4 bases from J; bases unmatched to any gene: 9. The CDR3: CASSLGDRGVAETQYF. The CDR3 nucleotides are TGTGCCAGCAGCTTAGGAGACAGGGGGGTAGCAGAGACCCAGTACTTC.

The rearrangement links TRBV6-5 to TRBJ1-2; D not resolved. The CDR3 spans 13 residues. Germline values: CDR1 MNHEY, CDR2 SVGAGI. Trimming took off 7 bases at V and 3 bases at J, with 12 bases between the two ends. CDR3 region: CASIPSRDYGYTF. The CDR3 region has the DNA TGTGCCAGCATCCCCAGCCGGGACTATGGCTACACCTTC.

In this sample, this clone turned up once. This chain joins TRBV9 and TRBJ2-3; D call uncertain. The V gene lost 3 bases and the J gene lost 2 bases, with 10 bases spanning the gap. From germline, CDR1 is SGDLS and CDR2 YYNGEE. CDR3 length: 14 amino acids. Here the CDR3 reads CASSDPPPTDTQYF. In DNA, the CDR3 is TGTGCCAGCAGCGACCCGCCCCCCACAGATACGCAGTATTTT.

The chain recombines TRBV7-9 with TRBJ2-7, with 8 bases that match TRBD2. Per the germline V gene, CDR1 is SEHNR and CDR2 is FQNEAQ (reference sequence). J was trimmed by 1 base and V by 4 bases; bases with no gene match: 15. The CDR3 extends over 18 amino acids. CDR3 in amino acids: CASSSGILVSGVSYEQYF. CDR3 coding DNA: TGTGCCAGCAGCTCGGGTATCCTGGTTAGCGGGGTTTCCTACGAGCAGTACTTC. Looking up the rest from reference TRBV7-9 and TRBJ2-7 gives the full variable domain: DTGVSQNPRHKITKRGQNVTFRCDPISEHNRLYWYRQTLGQGPEFLTYFQNEAQLEKSRLLSDRFSAERPKGSFSTLEIQRTEQGDSAMYLCASSSGILVSGVSYEQYFGPGTRLTVT.

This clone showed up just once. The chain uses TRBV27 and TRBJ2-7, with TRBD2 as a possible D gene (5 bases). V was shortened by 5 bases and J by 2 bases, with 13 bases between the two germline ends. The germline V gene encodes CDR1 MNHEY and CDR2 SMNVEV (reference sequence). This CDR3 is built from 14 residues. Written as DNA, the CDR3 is TGTGCCAGCAGTCCGGGATACCAAACCTACGAGCAGTACTTC. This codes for CASSPGYQTYEQYF.

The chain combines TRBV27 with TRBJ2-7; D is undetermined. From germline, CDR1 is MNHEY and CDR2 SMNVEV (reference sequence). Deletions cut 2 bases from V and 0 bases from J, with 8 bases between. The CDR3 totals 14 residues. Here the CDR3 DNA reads TGTGCCAGCAGTTTACGGCAGGTCTCCTACGAGCAGTACTTC. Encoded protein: CASSLRQVSYEQYF.

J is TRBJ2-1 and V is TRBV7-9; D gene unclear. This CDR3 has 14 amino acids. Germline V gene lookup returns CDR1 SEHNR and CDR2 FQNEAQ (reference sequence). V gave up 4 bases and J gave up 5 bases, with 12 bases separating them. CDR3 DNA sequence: TGTGCCAGCAGCTCCCGCCGAGGAGACAATGAGCAGTTCTTC. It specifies CASSSRRGDNEQFF.